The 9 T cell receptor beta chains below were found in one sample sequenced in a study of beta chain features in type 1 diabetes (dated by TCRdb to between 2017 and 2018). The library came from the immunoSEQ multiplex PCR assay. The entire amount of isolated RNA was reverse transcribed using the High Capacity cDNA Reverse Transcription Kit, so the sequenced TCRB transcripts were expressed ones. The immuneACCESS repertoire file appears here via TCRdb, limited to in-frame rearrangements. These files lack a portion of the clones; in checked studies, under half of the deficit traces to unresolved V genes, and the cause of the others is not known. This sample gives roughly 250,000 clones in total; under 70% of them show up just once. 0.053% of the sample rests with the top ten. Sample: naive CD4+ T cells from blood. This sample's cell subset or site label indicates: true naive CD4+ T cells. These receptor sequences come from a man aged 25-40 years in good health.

This chain's CDR3 is CASSLGQVFNQPQHF. The CDR3 DNA sequence: TGTGCCAGCAGCTTGGGACAGGTTTTCAATCAGCCCCAGCATTTT. V usage is TRBV5-6 and J usage is TRBJ1-5; TRBD1 might be the D (6 bases). V lost 0 bases and J 3 bases, leaving 10 bases between the germline ends. Germline lookup yields CDR1 SGHDT and CDR2 YYEEEE. The CDR3 covers 15 residues.

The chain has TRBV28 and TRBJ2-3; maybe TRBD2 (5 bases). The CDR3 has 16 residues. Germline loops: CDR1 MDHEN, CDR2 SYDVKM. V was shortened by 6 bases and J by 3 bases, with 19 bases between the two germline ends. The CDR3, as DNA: TGTGCCAGCAGCGCCTTCCCAATGGGCGGGACAGATACGCAGTATTTT. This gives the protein CASSAFPMGGTDTQYF.

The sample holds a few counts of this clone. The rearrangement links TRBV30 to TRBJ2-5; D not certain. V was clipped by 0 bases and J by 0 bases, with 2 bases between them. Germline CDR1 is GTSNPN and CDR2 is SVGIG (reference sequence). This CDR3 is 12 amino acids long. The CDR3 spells CAWSVHQETQYF. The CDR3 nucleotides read TGTGCCTGGAGTGTCCACCAAGAGACCCAGTACTTC.

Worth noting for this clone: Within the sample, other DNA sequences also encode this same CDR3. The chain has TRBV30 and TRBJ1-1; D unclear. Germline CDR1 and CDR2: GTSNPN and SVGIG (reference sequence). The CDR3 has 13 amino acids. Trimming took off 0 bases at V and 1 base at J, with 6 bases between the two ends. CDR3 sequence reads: CAWSVTRNTEAFF. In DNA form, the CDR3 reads TGTGCCTGGAGTGTTACCAGGAACACTGAAGCTTTCTTT. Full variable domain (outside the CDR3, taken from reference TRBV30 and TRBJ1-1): SQTIHQWPATLVQPVGSPLSLECTVEGTSNPNLYWYRQAAGRGLQLLFYSVGIGQISSEVPQNLSASRPQDRQFILSSKKLLLSDSGFYLCAWSVTRNTEAFFGQGTRLTVV.

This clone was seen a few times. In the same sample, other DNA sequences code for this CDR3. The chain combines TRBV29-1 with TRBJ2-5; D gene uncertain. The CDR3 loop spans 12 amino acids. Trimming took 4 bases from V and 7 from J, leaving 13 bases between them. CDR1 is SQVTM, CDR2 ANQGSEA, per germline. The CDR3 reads CSVVGPRGTQYF. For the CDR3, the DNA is TGCAGCGTTGTTGGACCGCGTGGGACCCAGTACTTC.

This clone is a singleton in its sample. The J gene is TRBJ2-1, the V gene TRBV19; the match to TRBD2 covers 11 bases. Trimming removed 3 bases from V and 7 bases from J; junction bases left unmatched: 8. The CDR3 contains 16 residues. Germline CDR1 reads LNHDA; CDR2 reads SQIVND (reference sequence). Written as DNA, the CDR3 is TGTGCCAGTAGTATCCCGGGACTAGCGGTGCAGAATGAGCAGTTCTTC. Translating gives CASSIPGLAVQNEQFF. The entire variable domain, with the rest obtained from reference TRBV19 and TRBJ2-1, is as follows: DGGITQSPKYLFRKEGQNVTLSCEQNLNHDAMYWYRQDPGQGLRLIYYSQIVNDFQKGDIAEGYSVSREKKESFPLTVTSAQKNPTAFYLCASSIPGLAVQNEQFFGPGTRLTVL.

The CDR3 is CATSRDPDYEQYF. The CDR3 DNA is TGTGCCACCAGCAGAGACCCCGACTACGAGCAGTACTTC. V usage is TRBV15 and J usage is TRBJ2-7; D is uncertain. CDR1 is LNHNV, CDR2 YYDKDF, per germline (reference sequence). The CDR3 extends over 13 amino acids. V was shortened by 0 bases and J by 3 bases, with 6 bases between the two germline ends.

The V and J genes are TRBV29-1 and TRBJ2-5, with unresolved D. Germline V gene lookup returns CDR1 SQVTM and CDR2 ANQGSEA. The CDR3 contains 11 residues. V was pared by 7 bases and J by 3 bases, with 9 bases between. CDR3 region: CSGWVEETQYF. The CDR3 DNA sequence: TGCAGCGGTTGGGTAGAAGAGACCCAGTACTTC.

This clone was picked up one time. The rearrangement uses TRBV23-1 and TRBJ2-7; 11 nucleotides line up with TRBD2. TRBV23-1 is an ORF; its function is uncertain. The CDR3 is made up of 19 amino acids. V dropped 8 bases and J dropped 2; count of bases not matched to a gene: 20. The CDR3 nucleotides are TGCGCCAGCTCGGGACAGTCCGCCGGGACTAGCGGCCAAACCTACGAGCAGTACTTC. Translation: CASSGQSAGTSGQTYEQYF.